This entry is about one TCR beta chain. This entry belongs to a study of T cells in Graves' hyperthyroidism and ophthalmopathy. At the level of the study: Peripheral blood was secured at the point of initial diagnosis, before any treatment.

Patients were excluded because of uncontrolled infection, other autoimmune disease, pregnancy or lactation. The CDR3 consists of 13 residues. Germline CDR1 DFQATT, CDR2 SNEGSKA (reference sequence). V shed 3 bases and J shed 6 bases, with 12 bases lying between them. RNA transcripts gave rise to amplified TCR beta CDR3 regions. RT-PCR in the first round (using the HTBI primer set) targeted the TCR CDR3. TCRdb ran MiXCR on the multiplex PCR reads and lists one entry per CDR3 protein. The sample yields a few hundred thousand distinct CDR3 sequences, approximately 13% seen once. The receptor was derived from a woman aged 18-35 years with Graves' hyperthyroidism. The gene calls are TRBV20-1 and TRBJ1-5; no clear D gene. Sequenced: blood. The CDR3 bases are TGCAGTGCTAGGCGCCTGGGTGGTCAGCCCCAGCATTTT. Residues: CSARRLGGQPQHF.